This TCR beta chain came from a study of cytomegalovirus exposure and HLA in healthy donors. Overall study context: As released early, the data held about 85 million unique TCRs from HLA-typed donors. Genotyping showed around 80% of 300 to 450 donors falling in the Caucasian-associated ancestry cluster. General study results and limits: A reported reduction in N-insertions relative to the approximately 640-donor mean was seen in an Asian-associated ancestry cluster in a later analysis. Later analysis suggested most CMV-associated TCR beta chains were HLA-restricted.

The primer mix had 60 Vbeta and 13 Jbeta primers. The data were produced by immunoSEQ multiplex PCR, yet TCRdb's version contains in-frame clones alone and is incomplete. The table has around 120,000 clones, approximately 84% seen once. As concerns this clone: Its specificity is unknown.

The CDR3 runs 12 residues. V was pared by 6 bases and J by 2 bases, with 8 bases between. The germline CDR1 and CDR2 sequences are SQVTM and ANQGSEA. The clonotype originates from a man aged 45 to 65 in good health and CMV-seronegative. The V and J genes are TRBV29-1 and TRBJ1-3; D gene unclear. The specimen was PBMCs. CDR3 in amino acids: CSVPAAGNTIYF. As DNA, the CDR3 is TGCAGCGTGCCCGCAGCTGGAAACACCATATATTTT.